This T cell receptor beta chain is from a study of cytomegalovirus exposure and HLA in healthy donors. Looking at the study overall: A previous analysis identified about 110 million unique TCR beta sequences derived from 180 million or so T cells.

The CDR3 length is 15 residues. Germline loops: CDR1 LGHNA, CDR2 YNFKEQ. Primers for the PCR totalled 60 Vbeta and 13 Jbeta. The assay was immunoSEQ multiplex PCR, and TCRdb's table has in-frame clones only and misses some. Of some 190,000 clones in the sample, approximately 80% were seen once. A remark on this clone: What it binds is not known. Its ends do not fully match the called genes, so a read error is possible.

Study-level results: Researchers reported in a later analysis that a missense DCLRE1C variant was tied to TCR beta V- and J-gene trimming. In a later analysis, the majority of CMV-associated beta chains seemingly showed HLA restriction. A list of 150 or so TCR beta chains associated with cytomegalovirus was given.

The sample was PBMCs. The chain couples TRBV4-2 to TRBJ1-2; D is perhaps TRBD1 (5 bases). The source of this sequence is a male donor in good health and CMV-seronegative. CDR3 bases: TGTGCCAGCAGCCAAGACTCTCAGGGCCACTATGGCTACCCCTTC. The encoded protein is CASSQDSQGHYGYPF.